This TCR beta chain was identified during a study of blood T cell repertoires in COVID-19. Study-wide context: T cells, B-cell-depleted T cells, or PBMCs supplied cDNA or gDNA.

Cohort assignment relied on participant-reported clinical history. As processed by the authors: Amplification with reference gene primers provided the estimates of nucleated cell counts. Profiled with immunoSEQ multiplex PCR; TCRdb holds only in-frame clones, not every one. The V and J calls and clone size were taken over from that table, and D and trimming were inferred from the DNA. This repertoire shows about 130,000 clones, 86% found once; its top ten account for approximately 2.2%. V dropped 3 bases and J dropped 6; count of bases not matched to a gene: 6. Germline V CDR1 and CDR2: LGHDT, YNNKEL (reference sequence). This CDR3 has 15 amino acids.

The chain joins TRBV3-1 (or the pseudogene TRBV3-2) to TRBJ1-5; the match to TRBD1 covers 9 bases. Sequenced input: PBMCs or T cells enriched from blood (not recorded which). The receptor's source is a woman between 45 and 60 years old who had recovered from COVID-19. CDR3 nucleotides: TGTGCCAGCAGCCAGAGCACAGGGGGCAGTCAGCCCCAGCATTTT. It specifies CASSQSTGGSQPQHF.